Presented here are 20 T cell receptor beta chains from one specimen sequenced in a study of T cell repertoires in cytomegalovirus infection. One entry per CDR3 protein, called by TCRdb with MiXCR from the reads. The data hold roughly 180,000 distinct CDR3 sequences, with about 20% observed a single time. These receptors' targets are unknown. The sequenced sample was CD8+ T cells from cultured PBMCs, obtained from culture after CMV antigen stimulation. All receptors come from a human donor in good health (CMV status not recorded). Some clones in this sample may be carry-over from other donors' samples.

This clonotype was seen a handful of times. The chain recombines TRBV25-1 with TRBJ2-7, with 8 positions matching TRBD1. Germline CDR1 MGHDK, CDR2 SYGVNS. The CDR3 loop spans 16 amino acids. V dropped 3 bases and J dropped 5; count of bases not matched to a gene: 12. This CDR3 reads CASSDSRDRTLHEQYF. CDR3 sequence (DNA): TGTGCCAGCAGTGACTCCCGGGACAGGACCCTCCACGAGCAGTACTTC.

The sample holds many counts of this clonotype. The V and J genes are TRBV7-2 and TRBJ2-3; D ambiguous. V lost 1 base and J 4 bases, leaving 18 bases between the germline ends. CDR3 length equals 17 residues. Germline lookup yields CDR1 SGHTA and CDR2 FQGNSA. The CDR3 DNA sequence: TGTGCCAGCAGCTTAGAACGTCTAACCAGGTTCTCAGATACGCAGTATTTT. This sequence encodes CASSLERLTRFSDTQYF.

This clonotype came up a few times. The chain joins TRBV7-9 to TRBJ1-1; TRBD1 agrees at 8 bases. V lost 5 bases, J lost 1 base, and 6 bases stayed unmatched. The CDR3 totals 15 residues. The germline V gene has CDR1 SEHNR and CDR2 FQNEAQ (reference sequence). The CDR3 DNA reads TGTGCCAGCAGCGCCAGGGGGCTAGGGAACACTGAAGCTTTCTTT. Translating it yields CASSARGLGNTEAFF.

The gene calls are TRBV2 and TRBJ1-5; unclear D gene. Germline values: CDR1 SNHLY, CDR2 FYNNEI. This CDR3 is built from 14 residues. Trimming pared 8 bases from V and 2 bases from J, leaving 13 bases between. CDR3 amino acids: CASRKSDGNQPQHF. In DNA form, the CDR3 reads TGTGCCAGCCGCAAGAGTGATGGCAATCAGCCCCAGCATTTT.

J is TRBJ2-5 and V is TRBV6-1; TRBD1 is a possible D gene (8 bases). V was shortened by 6 bases and J by 0 bases, with 17 bases between the two germline ends. The CDR3 is 16 residues long. Germline assignment: CDR1 MNHNS and CDR2 SASEGT. The CDR3 nucleotides read TGTGCCAGCAGGGGGGGGACAGGCGAGTACCAAGAGACCCAGTACTTC. Its protein product is CASRGGTGEYQETQYF.

This clonotype came up a few times. The V call is TRBV12-3 or TRBV12-4, the J call TRBJ2-3, with 11 bases fitting TRBD2. CDR3 size: 15 residues. V was pared by 5 bases and J by 5 bases, with 6 bases of the junction left unmatched. CDR3 sequence (DNA): TGTGCCAGCAGTAGACTAGCGGGAACCTTAGATACGCAGTATTTT. Translating it yields CASSRLAGTLDTQYF.

The chain uses TRBV6-2 or TRBV6-3 and TRBJ2-5; D not certain. The V and J ends lost 7 bases and 1 base respectively, with 10 bases between them. From germline, CDR1 is MNHEY and CDR2 SVGEGT. The CDR3 is made up of 13 amino acids. Here the CDR3 reads CASTSGVQETQYF. The CDR3 region has the DNA TGTGCCAGCACCTCAGGCGTCCAAGAGACCCAGTACTTC.

V is TRBV7-2 and J is TRBJ2-2; perhaps TRBD2 as D (6 bases). The germline gives CDR1 SGHTA, CDR2 FQGNSA. CDR3 length: 12 amino acids. V lost 6 bases to trimming and J lost 15 bases, with 17 bases between them. CDR3 sequence (DNA): TGTGCCAGCAGGCTTCTGGGCAGGGACTTGTTTTTT. Translation gives CASRLLGRDLFF.

This clonotype was counted a few times. This chain links TRBV7-8 with TRBJ2-2, with D perhaps matching TRBD2 (5 bases). This CDR3 is 14 amino acids long. V lost 4 bases and J lost 6, with 12 bases in between. Germline V gene sequence: CDR1 SGHVS, CDR2 FQNEAQ. CDR3 residues: CASSWDAGSGELFF. As DNA, the CDR3 is TGTGCCAGCAGCTGGGATGCGGGCTCCGGGGAGCTGTTTTTT.

This clonotype has a handful of counts. V gene TRBV6-6 combines with J gene TRBJ2-1; 13 bases agree with TRBD2. Germline V gives CDR1 MNHNY, CDR2 SVGAGI (reference sequence). The CDR3 extends over 15 amino acids. V was clipped by 2 bases and J by 7 bases; unmatched bases: 2. As DNA, the CDR3 is TGTGCCAGCAGTTACGGACTAGCGGGAGCGAATGAGCAGTTCTTC. Amino acids: CASSYGLAGANEQFF.

The rearrangement uses TRBV28 and TRBJ2-7, with D perhaps matching TRBD2 (5 bases). Germline V CDR1 and CDR2: MDHEN, SYDVKM. Trimming pared 6 bases from V and 5 bases from J, leaving 14 bases between. The CDR3 extends over 13 amino acids. As DNA, the CDR3 is TGTGCCAGCAGCCCGCGGACTGACGACGAGCAGTACTTC. Translated, it gives CASSPRTDDEQYF.

This chain uses TRBV12-3 or TRBV12-4 with TRBJ2-1, with 7 bases lining up with TRBD2. V lost 2 bases and J lost 7; bases outside the gene matches: 5. This CDR3 has 14 residues. CDR3 DNA: TGTGCCAGCAGTTTACAGAACGGGGGGAATGAGCAGTTCTTC. Translating gives CASSLQNGGNEQFF.

Only a few counts were recorded for this clonotype. The chain joins TRBV12-3 or TRBV12-4 to TRBJ2-7; the D gene is possibly TRBD2 (6 bases). The V end was cut by 3 bases, the J end by 3 bases, with 9 bases between. The CDR3 extends over 13 amino acids. The CDR3 region is CASSFGGDYEQYF. As DNA, the CDR3 is TGTGCCAGCAGTTTCGGAGGGGACTACGAGCAGTACTTC.

This clonotype appeared many times. This chain joins TRBV12-3 or TRBV12-4 and TRBJ2-3, with D perhaps matching TRBD1 or TRBD2 (5 bases each). The CDR3 consists of 16 residues. Trimming cost V 5 bases and J 0 bases, with 15 bases left between them. CDR3 nucleotides: TGTGCCAGCAGTCTCGGGGCTCTCCCTAGCACAGATACGCAGTATTTT. Translating gives CASSLGALPSTDTQYF.

This clonotype was found a few times. V and J are TRBV27 and TRBJ2-7; maybe TRBD1 (6 bases). This CDR3 comprises 14 residues. Germline V gene sequence: CDR1 MNHEY, CDR2 SMNVEV (reference sequence). Trimming pared 4 bases from V and 2 bases from J, leaving 12 bases between. CDR3 nucleotides: TGTGCCAGCAGTTACGGGCAGGGGACCTACGAGCAGTACTTC. Encoded protein: CASSYGQGTYEQYF.

The CDR3 loop is CASSLEWSTDTQYF. The CDR3 DNA is TGTGCCAGCAGCTTAGAATGGAGCACAGATACGCAGTATTTT. The V and J genes are TRBV11-2 and TRBJ2-3; D gene ambiguous. The V end was cut by 0 bases, the J end by 0 bases, with 4 bases between. The CDR3 has 14 residues. From germline, CDR1 is SGHAT and CDR2 FQNNGV.

This clonotype has only a few counts. The genes are TRBV10-3 and TRBJ2-1; D ambiguous. This CDR3 spans 18 amino acids. CDR1 and CDR2 from the germline V gene are ENHRY and SYGVKD. V lost 8 bases, J lost 8 bases, and 31 bases lay in between. Written as DNA, the CDR3 is TGTGCCATCTCCCCCGGCGCGGCTTGGGATAACTCCCGGGATGAGCAGTTCTTC. Its translation is CAISPGAAWDNSRDEQFF.

This rearrangement joins TRBV6-1 to TRBJ2-5; D not resolved. Germline V lookup: CDR1 MNHNS, CDR2 SASEGT. The CDR3 loop spans 14 amino acids. V was trimmed by 4 bases and J by 4 bases, leaving 13 bases between them. The CDR3 region has the DNA TGTGCCAGCAGTGGACTCGGGTCGGGAGAGACCCAGTACTTC. It yields the protein CASSGLGSGETQYF.

The sample holds a few counts of this clonotype. The chain carries TRBV6-1 and TRBJ2-3; no firm D call. There are 15 residues in the CDR3. The ends were cut back, 4 bases at V and 0 bases at J, with 11 bases in the middle. From germline, CDR1 is MNHNS and CDR2 SASEGT. This CDR3 reads CASSGWVLSTDTQYF. The CDR3 DNA reads as TGTGCCAGCAGTGGGTGGGTGCTCAGCACAGATACGCAGTATTTT.

This clonotype was counted between two and nine times. The V call is TRBV7-6, the J call TRBJ2-7; 11 positions match TRBD2. Germline V gene data show CDR1 as SGHVS and CDR2 as FNYEAQ. Trimming cost V 4 bases and J 4 bases; bases outside gene matches: 12. This CDR3 has 17 amino acids. This CDR3 is CASSSYRTSGGNYEQYF. CDR3 bases: TGTGCCAGCAGCTCTTATCGTACTAGCGGGGGAAATTACGAGCAGTACTTC. Combining the CDR3 with reference TRBV7-6 and TRBJ2-7 gives the whole variable domain GAGVSQSPRYKVTKRGQDVALRCDPISGHVSLYWYRQALGQGPEFLTYFNYEAQQDKSGLPNDRFSAERPEGSISTLTIQRTEQRDSAMYRCASSSYRTSGGNYEQYFGPGTRLTVT.